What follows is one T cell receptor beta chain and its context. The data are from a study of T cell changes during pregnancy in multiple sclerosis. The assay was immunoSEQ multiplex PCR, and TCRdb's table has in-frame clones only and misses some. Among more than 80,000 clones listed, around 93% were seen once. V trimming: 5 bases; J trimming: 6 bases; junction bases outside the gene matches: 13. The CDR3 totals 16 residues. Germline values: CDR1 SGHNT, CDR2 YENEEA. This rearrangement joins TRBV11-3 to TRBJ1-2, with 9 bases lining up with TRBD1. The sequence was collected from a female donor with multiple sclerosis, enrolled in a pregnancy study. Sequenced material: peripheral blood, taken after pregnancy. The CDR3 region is CASSPRSHGTGNGYTF. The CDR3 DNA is TGTGCCAGCAGCCCACGGAGCCACGGGACAGGGAATGGCTACACCTTC.